The clone carrying this T cell receptor beta chain appeared many times. The data originate from a study of tumor-infiltrating lymphocytes in primary liver carcinoma. Unsorted whole blood supplied the RNA, and germline DNA was extracted too. A primer matching the constant region was used to make TCR beta cDNA from 450 to 550 ng of total RNA. Three nested multiplex PCR rounds, a slightly modified ARM-PCR method, built the TCR beta libraries. With TRBV1-TRBV30 forward primers and a C-beta reverse primer, the first two PCR rounds were run for roughly 10 cycles each. TCRdb ran MiXCR on the multiplex PCR reads and lists one entry per CDR3 protein. The repertoire holds approximately 330,000 distinct CDR3 sequences, with 65% as singletons. The CDR3 spans 12 residues. V shed 5 bases and J shed 4 bases, with 5 bases lying between them. Germline lookup yields CDR1 MNHEY and CDR2 SVGEGT.

Sequenced: peripheral blood. This sequence joins TRBV6-2 or TRBV6-3 and TRBJ2-2; the D gene is possibly TRBD2 (5 bases). This TCR was sampled from a man aged 40-55 years with primary liver carcinoma and hepatitis B virus infection. The CDR3 nucleotides read TGTGCCAGCAGTCGGGGCACCGGGGAGCTGTTTTTT. It is translated as CASSRGTGELFF.